A single sample is the source of the 3 T cell receptor beta chains below, sequenced in a study of shared clonotypes between healthy human individuals (dated by TCRdb to the early 2020s). Library preparation employed the immunoSEQ multiplex PCR assay. TCRdb carries this immuneACCESS record with in-frame sequences only. Its versions omit some clonotypes, under half of them owing to an unresolved V gene in the studies checked, with the rest unexplained. The sample includes some 1,900,000 clones, with about 94% observed a single time. In total, the top ten clones hold 1% to 1.5% of the sample. CD8 naive samples consisted of CD45RO-negative cells that were positively selected for CCR7, yielding a CD45RA+CCR7+ population without TemRA cells. Material for sequencing was naive CD8+ T cells sorted from blood. The cell subset or site label for this specimen denotes: CD45RA+CCR7+. These receptors originate from a man aged 18 to 29 in good health.

This clone was observed once. J is TRBJ2-2 and V is TRBV6-4; 10 nucleotides line up with TRBD1. V lost 0 bases, J lost 5 bases, and 3 bases stayed unmatched. This CDR3 has 16 residues. Germline CDR1 and CDR2: MRHNA and SNTAGT. CDR3 nucleotide sequence: TGTGCCAGCAGTGACTCGACAGGGGGCCCAACCGGGGAGCTGTTTTTT. Encoded protein: CASSDSTGGPTGELFF.

This chain connects TRBV27 to TRBJ1-5, with unresolved D. The CDR3 is 15 amino acids. The germline CDR1 and CDR2 sequences are MNHEY and SMNVEV (reference sequence). V was trimmed by 3 bases and J by 3 bases, leaving 12 bases between them. The CDR3 reads CASSLYQASNQPQHF. The CDR3, as DNA: TGTGCCAGCAGTTTGTACCAGGCTTCCAATCAGCCCCAGCATTTT.

As concerns this clone: Sequence at one end of the junction differs from germline and may be a read error. The rearrangement uses TRBV7-9 and TRBJ2-3; D unclear. Germline CDR1 is SEHNR and CDR2 is FQNEAQ (reference sequence). The CDR3 runs 15 residues. CDR3 DNA: TGTGCCAGCAGCTTAACTGGCTCTGGTTCAGAGACGCAGTATTTT. Protein sequence: CASSLTGSGSETQYF.